This T cell receptor (beta chain) originates from a study of identical twins. Unique molecular identifiers were present on the cDNA, which also gained a universal primer site by template switching. TCRdb itself ran the 5' RACE reads through MiXCR, one entry per CDR3 protein. The sample records 240,000 or so distinct CDR3 sequences, 5.5% to 7% being singletons. Study-wide results and caveats: Donors were not followed over many years; analysis was cross-sectional. Analyses of zero insertions could, in part, be confounded by invariant MAIT and iNKT cells.

Trimming cost V 4 bases and J 2 bases; bases outside gene matches: 5. This CDR3 comprises 14 residues. The germline V gene has CDR1 LGHDT and CDR2 YNNKEL (reference sequence). Healthy Caucasians provided all donations. About this clonotype itself: Its antigen is unknown.

A further study also used this sample, focusing on yellow fever vaccine responses in identical twins.

Sequencing was done on a sample of memory (CD45RO+) T cells sorted from blood. The rearrangement joins TRBV3-1 to TRBJ2-7, with 7 nucleotides matching TRBD1. This sequence originates from a woman aged 18-30 years in good health. CDR3 region: CASSLETGTYEQYF. CDR3 sequence (DNA): TGTGCCAGCAGCCTCGAGACAGGGACCTACGAGCAGTACTTC.